Below are 11 T cell receptor beta chains sequenced from a single sample in a study of OX40 agonist ivuxolimab in advanced cancers. Measured with immunoSEQ multiplex PCR; TCRdb has only the in-frame clones, and not every one. The table lists some 86,000 clones, around 88% of them singletons. This specimen was CD4+ or CD8+ T cells sorted from blood, taken in a trial of the OX40 agonist ivuxolimab. The receptors come from an adult with an advanced solid tumor such as melanoma, head and neck, liver or kidney cancer.

This chain uses TRBV19 with TRBJ1-1; the D is unclear. The V gene lost 1 base and the J gene lost 3 bases, with 15 bases spanning the gap. Germline V CDR1 and CDR2: LNHDA, SQIVND (reference sequence). The CDR3 consists of 16 residues. CDR3 in DNA: TGTGCCAGTAGTATAGGTTGGGAGTACGTGGACACTGAAGCTTTCTTT. It codes for CASSIGWEYVDTEAFF.

The chain links TRBV4-2 to TRBJ2-2; TRBD2 aligns across 8 bases. Trimming removed 0 bases from V and 3 bases from J; junction bases left unmatched: 6. CDR3 length equals 17 residues. Germline CDR1 is LGHNA and CDR2 is YNFKEQ. Here the CDR3 DNA reads TGTGCCAGCAGCCAAGACGGGAACGGGGGGGACACCGGGGAGCTGTTTTTT. This encodes CASSQDGNGGDTGELFF.

V gene TRBV28 combines with J gene TRBJ2-7; D gene unclear. Germline loops: CDR1 MDHEN, CDR2 SYDVKM. V was shortened by 6 bases and J by 0 bases, with 12 bases between the two germline ends. This CDR3 is 14 amino acids long. CDR3 bases: TGTGCCAGCAGCCCCTCCCGGAGCTCCTACGAGCAGTACTTC. This encodes CASSPSRSSYEQYF.

V is TRBV28 and J is TRBJ1-3; the D gene is possibly TRBD1 (6 bases). This CDR3 spans 14 amino acids. Germline V CDR1 and CDR2: MDHEN, SYDVKM. Trimming removed 7 bases at V and 0 bases at J, with 10 bases between. DNA for the CDR3: TGTGCCAGCATATCACAGGGCTCTGGAAACACCATATATTTT. Residues: CASISQGSGNTIYF. The full variable domain, with the rest looked up from reference TRBV28 and TRBJ1-3, is DVKVTQSSRYLVKRTGEKVFLECVQDMDHENMFWYRQDPGLGLRLIYFSYDVKMKEKGDIPEGYSVSREKKERFSLILESASTNQTSMYLCASISQGSGNTIYFGEGSWLTVV.

The chain carries TRBV7-2 and TRBJ2-2, with D unresolved. In germline, CDR1 is SGHTA, CDR2 FQGNSA. This CDR3 is built from 15 residues. The V and J ends lost 5 bases and 6 bases respectively, with 16 bases between them. The CDR3 region is CASSPLLGSAGELFF. Written as DNA, the CDR3 is TGTGCCAGCAGCCCACTTCTTGGCTCGGCCGGGGAGCTGTTTTTT. Together with reference TRBV7-2 and TRBJ2-2, the CDR3 gives the full variable domain: GAGVSQSPSNKVTEKGKDVELRCDPISGHTALYWYRQSLGQGLEFLIYFQGNSAPDKSGLPSDRFSAERTGGSVSTLTIQRTQQEDSAVYLCASSPLLGSAGELFFGEGSRLTVL.

The chain combines TRBV30 with TRBJ2-7; 9 bases line up with TRBD2. CDR3 length: 16 residues. Trimming at V came to 2 bases and at J to 1 base, leaving 9 bases not matched to a gene. Germline CDR1 is GTSNPN and CDR2 is SVGIG (reference sequence). CDR3 in DNA: TGTGCCTGGAGTCTCGGGATTCTAGCGGGATCCTACGAGCAGTACTTC. This encodes CAWSLGILAGSYEQYF.

V gene TRBV9 combines with J gene TRBJ1-3; weak D call: TRBD1 (5 bases). Germline V gives CDR1 SGDLS, CDR2 YYNGEE. The V gene lost 3 bases and the J gene lost 0 bases, with 13 bases spanning the gap. The CDR3 loop spans 16 amino acids. In DNA form, the CDR3 reads TGTGCCAGCAGCGCCCCCGGGGGTCCCTCTGGAAACACCATATATTTT. Encoded protein: CASSAPGGPSGNTIYF.

V gene TRBV7-9 combines with J gene TRBJ2-5; no firm D call. The CDR3 has 12 amino acids. CDR1 is SEHNR and CDR2 is FQNEAQ in the germline V gene (reference sequence). V was trimmed by 1 base and J by 10 bases, leaving 10 bases between them. CDR3 bases: TGTGCCAGCAGCTTAGATGGCGTTATCCAGTACTTC. Protein: CASSLDGVIQYF.

The table lists this clone with a count of one. The J gene is TRBJ1-5, the V gene TRBV9; 9 bases fit TRBD1. The CDR3 loop spans 18 amino acids. V shed 0 bases and J 6 bases; nucleotides not matched to a gene: 13. Looked up from germline, CDR1 is SGDLS and CDR2 is YYNGEE. CDR3 protein: CASSVGPGQGVPGQPQHF. For the CDR3, the DNA is TGTGCCAGCAGCGTAGGTCCGGGACAGGGTGTTCCGGGTCAGCCCCAGCATTTT.

V gene TRBV19 combines with J gene TRBJ1-1; D is unresolved. The V end was cut by 4 bases, the J end by 11 bases, with 17 bases between. This CDR3 is built from 13 residues. Per germline, CDR1 LNHDA and CDR2 SQIVND (reference sequence). The CDR3 region has the DNA TGTGCCAGTAGTAACCCAGCGGGGAAGAGGGCTTTCTTT. Encoded protein: CASSNPAGKRAFF.

The chain combines TRBV27 with TRBJ2-7, with 7 bases identical to TRBD1. CDR3 length equals 12 residues. Germline-derived CDR1 and CDR2 are MNHEY and SMNVEV (reference sequence). V shed 5 bases and J 6 bases; nucleotides not matched to a gene: 4. CDR3 residues: CASSPTGFEQYF. The CDR3 DNA is TGTGCCAGCAGTCCGACAGGGTTCGAGCAGTACTTC.